Each of the 3 T cell receptor beta chains below was sequenced from the same sample in a study of T cell responses to AZD1222 COVID-19 vaccine. Using immunoSEQ multiplex PCR, the repertoire was profiled, and TCRdb retains in-frame clones only, with some absent. The table has some 120,000 clones, about 90% seen once. The specimen was peripheral blood, collected on day 0 of AZD1222 vaccination. The receptors were sampled from an adult in good health.

The chain couples TRBV19 to TRBJ1-6; D possibly corresponds to TRBD1 (6 bases). V dropped 4 bases and J dropped 11 bases, with 15 bases sitting between them. The CDR3 runs 14 residues. Germline lookup yields CDR1 LNHDA and CDR2 SQIVND (reference sequence). CDR3 region: CASSTGGSETPLHF. The CDR3 coding sequence is TGTGCCAGTAGTACCGGGGGCTCGGAGACACCCCTCCACTTT.

The chain uses TRBV2 and TRBJ1-1; the match to TRBD1 covers 8 bases. The CDR3 contains 16 residues. Trimming took 6 bases from V and 5 from J; bases not matched to a gene: 14. In germline, CDR1 is SNHLY, CDR2 FYNNEI. The CDR3, as DNA: TGTGCCAGCAGCCAATCGGCAGGGGGCGAGGGAACTGAAGCTTTCTTT. As protein: CASSQSAGGEGTEAFF.

This chain links TRBV3-1 (or the pseudogene TRBV3-2) with TRBJ1-5; weak D call: TRBD1 (6 bases). Germline V gene lookup returns CDR1 LGHDT and CDR2 YNNKEL (reference sequence). The ends were cut back, 3 bases at V and 2 bases at J, with 11 bases in the middle. This CDR3 spans 15 amino acids. CDR3 region: CASSQGAWGNQPQHF. CDR3 nucleotide sequence: TGTGCCAGCAGCCAGGGGGCATGGGGCAATCAGCCCCAGCATTTT.